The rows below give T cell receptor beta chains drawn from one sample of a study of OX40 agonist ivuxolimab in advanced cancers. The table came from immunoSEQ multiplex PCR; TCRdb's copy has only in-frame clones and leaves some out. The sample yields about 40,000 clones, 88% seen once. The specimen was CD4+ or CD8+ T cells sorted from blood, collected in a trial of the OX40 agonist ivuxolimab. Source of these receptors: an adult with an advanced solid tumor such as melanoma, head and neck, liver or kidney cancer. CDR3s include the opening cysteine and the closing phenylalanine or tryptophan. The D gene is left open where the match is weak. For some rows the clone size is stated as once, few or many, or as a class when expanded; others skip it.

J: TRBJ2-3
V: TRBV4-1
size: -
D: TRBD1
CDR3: CASSHLTGQQADTQYF
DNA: TGCGCCAGCAGCCACCTGACAGGGCAGCAGGCAGATACGCAGTATTTT

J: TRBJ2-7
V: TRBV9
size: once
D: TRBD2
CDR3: CASSGGPLLAGAYEQYF
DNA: TGTGCCAGCAGCGGAGGCCCCCTCCTAGCGGGAGCATACGAGCAGTACTTC

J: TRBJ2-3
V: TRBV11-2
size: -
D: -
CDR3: CASSLGGSTDTQYF
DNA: TGTGCCAGCAGCTTAGGAGGGAGCACAGATACGCAGTATTTT

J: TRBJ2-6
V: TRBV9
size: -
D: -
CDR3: CASSPGSGANVLTF
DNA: TGTGCCAGCAGTCCAGGGTCTGGGGCCAACGTCCTGACTTTC

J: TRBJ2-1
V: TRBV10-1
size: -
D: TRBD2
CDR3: CASSESKLAGSYNEQFF
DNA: TGCGCCAGCAGTGAGTCGAAACTAGCGGGATCCTACAATGAGCAGTTCTTC

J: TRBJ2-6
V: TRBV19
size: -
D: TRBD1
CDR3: CASSHRADRGSGANVLTF
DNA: TGTGCCAGTAGTCACCGAGCGGACAGGGGTTCTGGGGCCAACGTCCTGACTTTC

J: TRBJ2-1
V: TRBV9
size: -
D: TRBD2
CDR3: CASSRPSSGGIWEQFF
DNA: TGTGCCAGCAGCAGGCCCTCTAGCGGGGGTATTTGGGAGCAGTTCTTC

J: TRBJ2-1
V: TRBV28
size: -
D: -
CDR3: CASIPDGVSYNEQFF
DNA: TGTGCCAGCATCCCGGACGGAGTGAGCTACAATGAGCAGTTCTTC

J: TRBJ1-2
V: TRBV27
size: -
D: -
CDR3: CASSVLRGSYNYGYTF
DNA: TGTGCCAGCAGCGTACTCAGGGGAAGCTACAACTATGGCTACACCTTC

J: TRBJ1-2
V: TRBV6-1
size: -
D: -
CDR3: CASSGYRDDGYTF
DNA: TGTGCCAGCAGTGGATACAGGGACGACGGCTACACCTTC

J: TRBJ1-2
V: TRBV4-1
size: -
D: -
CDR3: CASSQVAGNGYGYTF
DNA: TGCGCCAGCAGCCAAGTTGCAGGTAATGGCTATGGCTACACCTTC

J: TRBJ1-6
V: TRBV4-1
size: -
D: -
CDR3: CASSQGGRTGRDGGSPLHF
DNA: TGCGCCAGCAGCCAAGGAGGCAGGACCGGGCGCGACGGGGGTTCACCCCTCCACTTT

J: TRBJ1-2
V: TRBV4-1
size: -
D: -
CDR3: CASSQVVRDNYGYTF
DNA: TGCGCCAGCAGCCAAGTTGTTCGGGACAACTATGGCTACACCTTC

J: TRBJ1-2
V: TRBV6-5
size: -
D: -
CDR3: CASSYSRQLPYGYTF
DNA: TGTGCCAGCAGTTACTCCCGTCAACTCCCCTATGGCTACACCTTC

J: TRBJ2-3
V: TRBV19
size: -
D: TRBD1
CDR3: CASRNRDRSTDTQYF
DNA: TGTGCCAGTAGAAACCGGGACAGGAGCACAGATACGCAGTATTTT

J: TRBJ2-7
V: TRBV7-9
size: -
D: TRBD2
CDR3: CASSQHIGLAVEQYF
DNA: TGTGCCAGCAGCCAACACATTGGACTAGCGGTAGAGCAGTACTTC

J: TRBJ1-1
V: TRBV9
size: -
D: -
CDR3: CASSVGYRDGTEAFF
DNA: TGTGCCAGCAGCGTAGGTTACAGGGACGGTACTGAAGCTTTCTTT

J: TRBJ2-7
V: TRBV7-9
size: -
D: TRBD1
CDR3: CASSKGQAVSSYEQYF
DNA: TGTGCCAGCAGCAAGGGACAGGCCGTGAGCTCCTACGAGCAGTACTTC

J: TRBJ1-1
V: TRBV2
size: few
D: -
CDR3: CASSDRGLVIQAFF
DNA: TGTGCCAGCAGTGACAGGGGACTTGTCATTCAAGCTTTCTTT

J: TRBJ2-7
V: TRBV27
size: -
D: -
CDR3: CASSLGITYEQYF
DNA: TGTGCCAGCAGTTTAGGGATAACATACGAGCAGTACTTC

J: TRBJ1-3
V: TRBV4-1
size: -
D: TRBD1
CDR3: CASSQLDRAGNTIYF
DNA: TGCGCCAGCAGCCAACTTGACAGGGCAGGTAACACCATATATTTT

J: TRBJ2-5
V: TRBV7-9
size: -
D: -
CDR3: CASSRKYQETQYF
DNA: TGTGCCAGCAGCCGCAAGTACCAAGAGACCCAGTACTTC

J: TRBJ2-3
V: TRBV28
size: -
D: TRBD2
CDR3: CASSLASGGLDTQYF
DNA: TGTGCCAGCAGTTTGGCTAGCGGGGGGTTAGATACGCAGTATTTT

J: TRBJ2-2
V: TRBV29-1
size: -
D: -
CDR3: CSVEEGRWTGELFF
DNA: TGCAGCGTCGAAGAGGGGAGATGGACCGGGGAGCTGTTTTTT

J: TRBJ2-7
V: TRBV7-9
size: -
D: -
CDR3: CASSWVGQGNGHEQYF
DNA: TGTGCCAGCAGCTGGGTGGGGCAGGGAAATGGTCACGAGCAGTACTTC

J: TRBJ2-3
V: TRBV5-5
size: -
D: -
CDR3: CASSLRTVGRTDTQYF
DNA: TGTGCCAGCAGCTTGCGGACAGTGGGGCGCACAGATACGCAGTATTTT

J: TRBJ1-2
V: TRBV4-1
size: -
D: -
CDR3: CASSQEGGVWYGYTF
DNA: TGCGCCAGCAGCCAAGAGGGGGGCGTGTGGTATGGCTACACCTTC

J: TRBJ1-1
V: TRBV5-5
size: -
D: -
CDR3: CASSLFSTEAFF
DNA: TGTGCCAGCAGCTTGTTCTCAACTGAAGCTTTCTTT

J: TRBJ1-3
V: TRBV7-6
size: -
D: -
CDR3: CASSLLTADSSGNTIYF
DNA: TGTGCCAGCAGCTTACTGACAGCCGATAGCTCTGGAAACACCATATATTTT

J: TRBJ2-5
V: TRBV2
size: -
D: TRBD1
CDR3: CASRARTGRQETQYF
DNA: TGTGCCAGCAGAGCCCGGACAGGGAGACAAGAGACCCAGTACTTC

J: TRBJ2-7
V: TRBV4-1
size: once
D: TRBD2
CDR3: CASRPSGRDEQYF
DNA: TGCGCCAGCAGACCTAGCGGGAGGGACGAGCAGTACTTC

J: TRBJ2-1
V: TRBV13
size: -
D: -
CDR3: CASRRGGNEQFF
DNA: TGTGCCAGCAGGCGGGGTGGGAATGAGCAGTTCTTC

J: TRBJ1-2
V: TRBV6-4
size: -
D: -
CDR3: CASSESPVRTGGYTF
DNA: TGTGCCAGCAGTGAATCCCCAGTTAGAACAGGTGGCTACACCTTC

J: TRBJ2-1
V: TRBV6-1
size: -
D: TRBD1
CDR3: CASSTGQGTYNEQFF
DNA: TGTGCCAGCAGCACCGGACAGGGGACCTACAATGAGCAGTTCTTC

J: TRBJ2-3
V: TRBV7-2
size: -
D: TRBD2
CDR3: CASSSAPGGDTQYF
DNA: TGTGCCAGCAGCTCGGCCCCCGGGGGGGATACGCAGTATTTT

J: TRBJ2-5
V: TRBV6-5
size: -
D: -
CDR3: CASTPGGDSETQYF
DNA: TGTGCCAGCACCCCAGGGGGGGACTCAGAGACCCAGTACTTC

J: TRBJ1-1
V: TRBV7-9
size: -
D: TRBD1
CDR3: CASSPPTGRLNTEAFF
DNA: TGTGCCAGCAGCCCGCCGACAGGGCGTTTGAACACTGAAGCTTTCTTT

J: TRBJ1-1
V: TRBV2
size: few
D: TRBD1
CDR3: CASSERTGENTEAFF
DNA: TGTGCCAGCAGTGAACGGACAGGGGAGAACACTGAAGCTTTCTTT

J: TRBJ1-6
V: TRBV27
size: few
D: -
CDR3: CASSPRTVQTMSSPLHF
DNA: TGTGCCAGCAGTCCACGGACAGTCCAGACGATGAGTTCACCCCTCCACTTT

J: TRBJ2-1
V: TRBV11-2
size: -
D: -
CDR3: CASSLFLSSYNEQFF
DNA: TGTGCCAGCAGCTTATTCCTCAGCTCCTACAATGAGCAGTTCTTC

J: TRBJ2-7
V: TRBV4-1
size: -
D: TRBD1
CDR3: CASSLLGQAGGYEQYF
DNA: TGCGCCAGCAGCCTCCTAGGACAGGCTGGGGGCTACGAGCAGTACTTC

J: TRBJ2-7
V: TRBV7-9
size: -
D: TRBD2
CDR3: CASSPPLGLADNEQYF
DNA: TGTGCCAGCAGCCCCCCTCTGGGACTAGCAGACAACGAGCAGTACTTC

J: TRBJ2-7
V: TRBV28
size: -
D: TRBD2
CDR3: CASSLRTSGYSSYEQYF
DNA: TGTGCCAGCAGTTTGCGGACTAGCGGGTATTCCTCCTACGAGCAGTACTTC

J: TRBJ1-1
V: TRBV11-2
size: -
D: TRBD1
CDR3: CASSFRGQGTEAFF
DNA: TGTGCCAGCAGCTTCAGGGGGCAGGGAACTGAAGCTTTCTTT

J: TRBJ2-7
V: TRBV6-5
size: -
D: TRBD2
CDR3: CASSYSAGGFYEQYF
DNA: TGTGCCAGCAGTTACTCTGCGGGAGGTTTCTACGAGCAGTACTTC

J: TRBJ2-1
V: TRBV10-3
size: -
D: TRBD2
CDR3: CAISEGSGREFF
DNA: TGTGCCATCAGTGAAGGTAGCGGGAGAGAGTTCTTC

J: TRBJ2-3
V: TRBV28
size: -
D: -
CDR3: CASSLRDSLTDTQYF
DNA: TGTGCCAGCAGTTTGCGGGACAGTCTCACAGATACGCAGTATTTT

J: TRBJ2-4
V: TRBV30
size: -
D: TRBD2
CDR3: CAWSEPGLAGAKSKNIQYF
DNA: TGTGCCTGGAGTGAACCGGGACTAGCGGGAGCTAAGTCCAAAAACATTCAGTACTTC